The 8 T cell receptor beta chains below come from one sample, sequenced in a study of neurological immune-mediated disorders. TCRdb re-called the 5' RACE reads through MiXCR, storing one row per CDR3 protein. The repertoire holds about 71,000 distinct CDR3 sequences, with about 10% as singletons. Time point indicated: longitudinal time-point 1 (baseline). Sequencing used PBMCs. The receptors originated from a man aged 25 to 40 in good health.

This clonotype was recorded at least ten times. The J gene is TRBJ1-1, the V gene TRBV11-2; weak D call: TRBD1 (5 bases). Trimming cost V 1 base and J 8 bases, with 8 bases left between them. The CDR3 length is 12 residues. Germline loops: CDR1 SGHAT, CDR2 FQNNGV. CDR3 coding DNA: TGTGCCAGCAGCTTAGGTGGGGGAGAAGCTTTCTTT. Amino acids: CASSLGGGEAFF.

This clonotype was observed at least ten times. V usage is TRBV20-1 and J usage is TRBJ1-2; D perhaps matches TRBD1 (5 bases). The germline V gene has CDR1 DFQATT and CDR2 SNEGSKA (reference sequence). The V end was cut by 5 bases, the J end by 1 base, with 14 bases between. This CDR3 has 14 amino acids. CDR3 amino acids: CSAFSGTNNYGYTF. CDR3 coding DNA: TGCAGTGCTTTCTCGGGGACCAATAACTATGGCTACACCTTC.

This clonotype was recorded many times. The chain links TRBV12-3 or TRBV12-4 to TRBJ2-5; D gene uncertain. With 7 bases removed from V and 5 bases from J, the gap between germline ends came to 26 bases. The CDR3 runs to 17 residues. The CDR3: CASTPGSGLFAAETQYF. The CDR3 nucleotides read TGTGCCAGCACCCCTGGGTCGGGTCTTTTTGCGGCGGAGACCCAGTACTTC.

This clonotype was counted at least ten times. The V and J genes are TRBV4-2 and TRBJ2-7, with 7 bases matching TRBD2. V lost 2 bases to trimming and J lost 5 bases; unmatched junction nucleotides: 9. The CDR3 totals 15 residues. Germline CDR1 and CDR2: LGHNA and YNFKEQ. CDR3: CASSQSPGGGDEQYF. The DNA for the CDR3 is TGTGCCAGCAGCCAATCCCCGGGAGGAGGGGACGAGCAGTACTTC.

This clonotype was seen many times. The chain couples TRBV3-1 to TRBJ1-4; D call uncertain. V lost 0 bases to trimming and J lost 1 base, with 9 bases between them. The germline gives CDR1 LGHDT, CDR2 YNNKEL (reference sequence). The CDR3 runs to 16 residues. The CDR3 loop is CASSQDSPGTNEKLFF. DNA for the CDR3: TGTGCCAGCAGCCAAGATAGCCCAGGAACTAATGAAAAACTGTTTTTT.

This clonotype showed up many times. The chain links TRBV5-1 to TRBJ2-1, with TRBD2 matching 7 bases. The germline V gene has CDR1 SGHRS and CDR2 YFSETQ. V dropped 0 bases and J dropped 0; count of bases not matched to a gene: 0. This CDR3 comprises 15 residues. The DNA of the CDR3 is TGCGCCAGCAGCTTGGGCGGGAGCTCCTACAATGAGCAGTTCTTC. Translating it yields CASSLGGSSYNEQFF.

The table lists this clonotype with many counts. The CDR3 loop reads CASSIKAGTTGNTIYF. Written as DNA, the CDR3 is TGTGCCAGCAGTATAAAAGCCGGGACCACTGGAAACACCATATATTTT. The chain recombines TRBV12-3 or TRBV12-4 with TRBJ1-3, with D possibly TRBD1 on 5 matching bases. The CDR3 is 16 amino acids. V was cut by 5 bases and J by 2 bases, with 16 bases left in between.

The chain links TRBV5-1 to TRBJ1-3, with TRBD1 as a possible D gene (5 bases). The CDR3 has 16 residues. V lost 2 bases and J 4 bases, leaving 16 bases between the germline ends. Germline CDR1 SGHRS, CDR2 YFSETQ. CDR3 sequence (DNA): TGCGCCAGCAGCTTCTCCGCAGGGCTATCGGGAAACACCATATATTTT. Its protein is CASSFSAGLSGNTIYF.